Reported below is one TCR beta chain. This clonotype turned up a few times. The specificity of this receptor is unknown. The sample holds no much larger clone one base away, and base qualities are not on file. TRB repertoires were amplified using roughly 220-550 ng of genomic DNA isolated from blood. The data stem from a study of T and B cells in COVID-19 patients (dated by TCRdb to the early 2020s). With regard to the full study: In this study, adaptive immunity was profiled in COVID-19 patients who either had active infection or had recovered, using TRB and IGH repertoire sequencing of peripheral blood. Because samples were available both during active disease and after recovery, two patients were counted in both the recovered and the active cohorts. Comorbidities linked to unfavorable COVID-19 outcome were present in about 90% of the 20 patients in the active-infection cohort. As many as 9 follow-up blood samples were taken per patient, and some of the samples covered different disease stages within the same individual. The TCR and BCR sequence repository comprised more than 30 patients and 60 to 85 time points, with over 8 million TCR sequences analysed. A recovered cohort included over 15 patients who provided approximately 20 samples, and most of these patients had mild to moderate COVID-19 treated on an outpatient basis. The recovered cohort had a median age of around 30 years, compared with 55 to 75 years in the active-infection cohort. Of the approximately 20 patients in the active-infection cohort, 12 to 13 were critically ill and needed mechanical ventilation or ECMO. Repertoire analyses used an age-matched reference group of around 41 healthy donors who were negative for COVID-19 antibodies as the comparison. General study outcomes and caveats: The size of the cohort was considered insufficient for assessing HLA contributions to COVID-19 susceptibility or severity. Specific T cell subsets (CD4+/Treg/CD8+) and sorted SARS-CoV-2-responsive or tetramer+ T cells had not yet been sequenced, and these experiments were ongoing. Few blood samples were available from mildly ill patients while symptoms were present, and early samples from severe cases were likewise scarce. Prospective validation of the reported TCR clusters was stated to be required before clinical use. TRB repertoires were highly clonal in active COVID-19, whereas diversity and richness at recovery rose above healthy donor levels. A total of over 2,000 TCR clusters were exclusive to the recovered cohort, and approximately 28 of those clusters were low-pGen clusters. Strongly skewed TRBV/TRBJ gene usage was reported in patients with COVID-19.

The sequencer was an Illumina MiSeq. Multiplex PCR with BIOMED2 TRB-A/B primer pools was used to amplify TRB rearrangements. Two consecutive PCRs added Illumina-compatible adapters and 7-nucleotide sample barcodes to the amplicons. All library PCRs used Phusion HS II polymerase. Amplicons were gel-purified with the NucleoSpin Gel and PCR Clean-up kit, quantified on Qubit, and pooled at 3 to 4 nM. Amplicon pool quality was checked on an Agilent 2100 Bioanalyzer before Illumina next-generation sequencing. As for the original processing: TRB rearrangements were annotated with MiXCR 3.0.8 using the default MiXCR reference library. Sequences with fewer than 2 reads and non-productive reads were filtered out, and every unique CDR3 nucleotide sequence was treated as a single clone. Clonality, diversity, richness and V-J gene usage were calculated in R 3.5.1. GLIPH2 was used to cluster TCRs by CDR3 similarity, and OLGA was used to calculate generation probabilities. Only GLIPH2 clusters containing at least four unique TCR clonotypes present in at least three individuals were kept. Through fastp at Q25 and MiXCR, TCRdb rebuilt clones from the public reads, retaining in-frame beta chains. Identical CDR3 protein sequences are pooled into one entry, listed with their most common genes and DNA. The authors' filters were not applied to this entry. Counted in this sample were around 23,000 distinct CDR3 sequences; 25% to 30% of them appeared once. About 2.8% of the sample goes to the ten largest clones.

The CDR3 runs 14 amino acids, cysteine and phenylalanine included. Only the CDR3 portion is preserved as DNA: 42 bases, with reading frame beginning at the first base. Trimming leaves V shorter by 3 bases and J shorter by 6 bases, with the junction holding 4 bases beyond the gene matches. Via the germline V gene (reference sequence), CDR1 is LNHNV and CDR2 YYDKDF. The sequencing sample was made of blood. This chain is built from TRBV15 and TRBJ1-4; 7 bases in the middle match TRBD1. The receptor comes from a human donor who had recovered from COVID-19. The CDR3 amino acid sequence is: CATSRDRRDEKLFF. In nucleotides, the sequence is TGTGCCACCAGCAGGGACAGGCGGGATGAAAAACTGTTTTTT.